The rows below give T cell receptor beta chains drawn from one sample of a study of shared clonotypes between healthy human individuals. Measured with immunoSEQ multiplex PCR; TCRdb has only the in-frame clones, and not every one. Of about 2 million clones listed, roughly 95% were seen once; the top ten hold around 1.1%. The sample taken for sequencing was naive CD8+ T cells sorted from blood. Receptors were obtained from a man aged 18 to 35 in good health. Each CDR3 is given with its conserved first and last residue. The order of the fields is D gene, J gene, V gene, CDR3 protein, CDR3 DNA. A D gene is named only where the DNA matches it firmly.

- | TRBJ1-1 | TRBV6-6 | CASSRQSSNTEAFF | TGTGCCAGCAGCCGACAGTCCTCGAACACTGAAGCTTTCTTT
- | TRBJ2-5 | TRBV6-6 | CASSYSREQYF | TGTGCCAGCAGTTACTCTAGAGAGCAGTACTTC
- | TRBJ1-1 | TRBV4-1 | CASSQGALMNTEAFF | TGCGCCAGCAGCCAAGGAGCGCTAATGAACACTGAAGCTTTCTTT
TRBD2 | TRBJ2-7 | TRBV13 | CASSLSLAGVSEQYF | TGTGCCAGCAGCTTATCCCTAGCGGGAGTATCCGAGCAGTACTTC
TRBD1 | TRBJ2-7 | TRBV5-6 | CASSLIGGDEQYF | TGTGCCAGCAGTTTGATAGGGGGCGACGAGCAGTACTTC
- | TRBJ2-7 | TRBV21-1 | CASSKRSGDLYEQYF | TGTGCCAGCAGCAAAAGGTCTGGGGACCTCTACGAGCAGTACTTC
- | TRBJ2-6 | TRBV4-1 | CASMDGREGDSGANVLTF | TGCGCATCAATGGATGGACGCGAGGGGGACTCTGGGGCCAACGTCCTGACTTTC
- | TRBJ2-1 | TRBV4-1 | CASSQVVFDEQFF | TGCGCCAGCAGCCAAGTCGTTTTCGATGAGCAGTTCTTC
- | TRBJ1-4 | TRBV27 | CASSFSWLGTREKLFF | TGTGCCAGCAGTTTCTCCTGGTTGGGAACGCGGGAAAAACTGTTTTTT
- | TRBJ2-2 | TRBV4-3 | CASSQDRAGNTGELFF | TGCGCCAGCAGCCAAGATAGGGCTGGGAACACCGGGGAGCTGTTTTTT
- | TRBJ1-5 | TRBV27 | CASSTTGSNQPQHF | TGTGCCAGCAGTACGACTGGGAGCAATCAGCCCCAGCATTTT
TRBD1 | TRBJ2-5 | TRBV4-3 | CASSQDPGQGRETQYF | TGCGCCAGCAGCCAAGACCCGGGACAGGGGCGGGAGACCCAGTACTTC
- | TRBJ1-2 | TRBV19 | CASSIMDQNYGYTF | TGTGCCAGTAGTATTATGGACCAAAACTATGGCTACACCTTC
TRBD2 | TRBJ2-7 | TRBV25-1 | CASSERGGGDEQYF | TGTGCCAGCAGTGAACGGGGCGGGGGAGACGAGCAGTACTTC
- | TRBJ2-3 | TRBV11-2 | CASSLGAGTPVDTQYF | TGTGCCAGCAGCTTAGGTGCCGGGACCCCTGTGGATACGCAGTATTTT
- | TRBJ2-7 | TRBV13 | CASSLGTGTYEQYF | TGTGCCAGCAGCCTCGGGACCGGTACCTACGAGCAGTACTTC
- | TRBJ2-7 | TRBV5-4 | CASSPSAGAYEQYF | TGTGCCAGCAGCCCTTCCGCAGGGGCCTACGAGCAGTACTTC
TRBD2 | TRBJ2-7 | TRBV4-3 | CASSQDPLVAGAAREQYF | TGCGCCAGCAGCCAAGATCCCCTTGTAGCGGGAGCGGCTCGGGAGCAGTACTTC
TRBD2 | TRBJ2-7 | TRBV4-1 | CASSQVVALAGVSYEQYF | TGCGCCAGCAGCCAAGTTGTGGCCCTAGCGGGCGTGTCCTACGAGCAGTACTTC
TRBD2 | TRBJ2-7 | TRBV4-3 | CASSQEVAGGYEQYF | TGCGCCAGCAGCCAAGAGGTAGCGGGAGGATACGAGCAGTACTTC
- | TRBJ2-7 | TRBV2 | CASSEWTPDEQYF | TGTGCCAGCAGTGAATGGACCCCGGACGAGCAGTACTTC
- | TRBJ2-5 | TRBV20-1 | CSAPQETQYF | TGCAGTGCTCCCCAGGAGACCCAGTACTTC
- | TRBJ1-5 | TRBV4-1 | CASSQTGTVGNQPQHF | TGCGCCAGCAGCCAAACCGGGACGGTGGGCAATCAGCCCCAGCATTTT
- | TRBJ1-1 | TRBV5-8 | CASSLSWGIPEAFF | TGTGCCAGCAGCTTGTCCTGGGGAATTCCTGAAGCTTTCTTT
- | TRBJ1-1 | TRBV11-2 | CASAIGGGTEAFF | TGTGCCAGCGCTATAGGAGGTGGGACTGAAGCTTTCTTT
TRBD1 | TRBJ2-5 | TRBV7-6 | CASSVLQGAAETQYF | TGTGCCAGCAGCGTTCTACAGGGGGCAGCGGAGACCCAGTACTTC
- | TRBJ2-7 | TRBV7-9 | CASSLGDQGSYEQYF | TGTGCCAGCAGCTTAGGCGATCAGGGCAGCTACGAGCAGTACTTC
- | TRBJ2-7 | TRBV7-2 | CASRPRGSYEQYF | TGTGCCAGCAGGCCCAGAGGTTCCTACGAGCAGTACTTC
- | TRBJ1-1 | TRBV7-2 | CASSLEAGAMTEAFF | TGTGCCAGCAGCCTGGAGGCGGGAGCGATGACTGAAGCTTTCTTT
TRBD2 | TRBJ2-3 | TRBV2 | CASSDGGGVVTQYF | TGTGCCAGCAGTGACGGGGGGGGTGTTGTTACGCAGTATTTT
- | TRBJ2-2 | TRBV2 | CASSESADTYTGELFF | TGTGCCAGCAGTGAATCGGCGGACACATACACCGGGGAGCTGTTTTTT
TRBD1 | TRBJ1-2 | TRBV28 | CASSLGQEGGAGYGYTF | TGTGCCAGCAGTCTCGGACAGGAAGGAGGGGCAGGCTATGGCTACACCTTC
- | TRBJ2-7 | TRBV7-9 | CASSLALNEQYF | TGTGCCAGCAGCTTAGCCCTCAACGAGCAGTACTTC
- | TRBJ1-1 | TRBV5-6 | CASSFETGNTEAFF | TGTGCCAGCAGCTTTGAGACGGGGAACACTGAAGCTTTCTTT
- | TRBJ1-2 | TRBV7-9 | CASSLLDIGYGYTF | TGTGCCAGCAGCTTACTGGACATTGGCTATGGCTACACCTTC
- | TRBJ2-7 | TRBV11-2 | CASSIISGAGGSYEQYF | TGTGCCAGCAGCATCATTAGTGGCGCAGGGGGGTCCTACGAGCAGTACTTC
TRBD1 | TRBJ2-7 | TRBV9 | CASSPTGGESYEQYF | TGTGCCAGCAGCCCCACAGGGGGCGAATCCTACGAGCAGTACTTC
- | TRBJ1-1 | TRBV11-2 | CASSLGGYGDTEAFF | TGTGCCAGCAGCTTAGGGGGTTACGGAGACACTGAAGCTTTCTTT